One sample yielded the 9 T cell receptor beta chains listed below, sequenced in a study of CD8+ T cells in alopecia areata. Extraction and reverse transcription of RNA yielded cDNA as the sequencing template. Some clones are missing from TCRdb's copy, which holds only in-frame ones; the method was immunoSEQ multiplex PCR. The sample lists approximately 200,000 clones, 60% occurring once. Treatment indicated: oral pan-JAK inhibitor, 5-10 mg twice daily. The source material was CD4+ T cells sorted from blood, sampled at week 4, from a patient treated with tofacitinib. These receptors were collected from a human donor with alopecia areata.

This rearrangement joins TRBV13 to TRBJ2-5; 7 bases match TRBD2. With V trimmed by 4 bases and J by 3 bases, 20 bases remained unmatched. CDR3 length: 19 residues. Germline V gene lookup returns CDR1 PRHDT and CDR2 FYEKMQ (reference sequence). CDR3: CASSYGAGTTAPREETQYF. For the CDR3, the DNA is TGTGCCAGCAGCTACGGAGCCGGGACTACCGCACCAAGAGAAGAGACCCAGTACTTC.

The chain employs TRBV14 and TRBJ2-1; 12 bases fit TRBD2. The CDR3 extends over 15 amino acids. Germline V gene sequence: CDR1 SGHDN, CDR2 FVKESK. V dropped 4 bases and J dropped 9; count of bases not matched to a gene: 7. CDR3 amino acids: CASSPLAGGPVEQFF. The DNA for the CDR3 is TGTGCCAGCAGCCCGCTAGCGGGGGGGCCAGTTGAGCAGTTCTTC.

This rearrangement joins TRBV30 to TRBJ2-5, with unresolved D. The germline CDR1 and CDR2 sequences are GTSNPN and SVGIG (reference sequence). CDR3 size: 13 residues. V lost 0 bases, J lost 0 bases, and 5 bases lay in between. The CDR3 sequence: CAWSVTYQETQYF. The CDR3 coding sequence is TGTGCCTGGAGTGTCACGTACCAAGAGACCCAGTACTTC.

The V gene is TRBV27, the J gene TRBJ1-2; no clear D gene. There are 15 residues in the CDR3. The germline V and J ends were trimmed by 8 bases and 0 bases, with 16 bases remaining between them. Germline lookup yields CDR1 MNHEY and CDR2 SMNVEV (reference sequence). The CDR3 is CASRRGRVTNYGYTF. The CDR3 bases are TGTGCCAGCCGCCGAGGGAGGGTGACTAACTATGGCTACACCTTC.

This rearrangement joins TRBV29-1 to TRBJ1-6; D unclear. V lost 4 bases and J lost 8, with 12 bases in between. The CDR3 totals 13 residues. Germline V CDR1 and CDR2: SQVTM, ANQGSEA. The CDR3 DNA reads TGCAGCGTTGTTGAGACTCTGGATTCACCCCTCCACTTT. Encoded protein: CSVVETLDSPLHF.

The rearrangement joins TRBV29-1 to TRBJ1-6, with 7 bases lining up with TRBD1. The CDR3 has 14 amino acids. Trimming at V came to 6 bases and at J to 7 bases, leaving 9 bases not matched to a gene. Per the germline V gene, CDR1 is SQVTM and CDR2 is ANQGSEA. The CDR3 sequence: CSVYLQGRNSPLHF. In nucleotides, the CDR3 is TGCAGCGTGTACTTACAGGGGCGGAATTCACCCCTCCACTTT. Together with reference TRBV29-1 and TRBJ1-6, the CDR3 gives the full variable domain: SAVISQKPSRDICQRGTSLTIQCQVDSQVTMMFWYRQQPGQSLTLIATANQGSEATYESGFVIDKFPISRPNLTFSTLTVSNMSPEDSSIYLCSVYLQGRNSPLHFGNGTRLTVT.

This sequence joins TRBV2 and TRBJ1-1; no reliable D call. The CDR3 has 12 amino acids. Per the germline V gene, CDR1 is SNHLY and CDR2 is FYNNEI. Trimming removed 6 bases at V and 2 bases at J, with 7 bases between. The CDR3 spells CASRGQNTEAFF. The CDR3 bases are TGTGCCAGCAGGGGTCAAAACACTGAAGCTTTCTTT.

This clone was seen only a few times. V usage is TRBV19 and J usage is TRBJ2-1, with 7 bases that match TRBD1. This CDR3 region has 14 residues. Germline V lookup: CDR1 LNHDA, CDR2 SQIVND (reference sequence). Trimming removed 3 bases from V and 8 bases from J; junction bases left unmatched: 7. This CDR3 is CASSIDRVVDEQFF. The CDR3 DNA is TGTGCCAGTAGTATTGACAGGGTAGTTGATGAGCAGTTCTTC.

The V call is TRBV9, the J call TRBJ1-2; 9 bases align to TRBD1. The junction had 8 bases not matched to a gene; V was cut back by 4 bases and J by 4 bases. The CDR3 length is 15 residues. Germline V lookup: CDR1 SGDLS, CDR2 YYNGEE. CDR3 amino acids: CASSRGQGYGYGYTF. CDR3 bases: TGTGCCAGCAGCCGCGGACAGGGGTACGGCTATGGCTACACCTTC.